The present T cell receptor (beta chain) was sequenced within a study of T cells expressing NK-cell markers. In the study overall: The sequencing cohort of eight donors included seven HCMV-seropositive individuals and one seronegative individual.

This CDR3 spans 12 amino acids. Germline-derived CDR1 and CDR2 are SQVTM and ANQGSEA. Concerning this clonotype: Its cognate antigen is unknown.

Findings of the study overall: A handful of donors had dominant NKG2C+ clonotypes that comprised about 1.0-8% of their CD8+ T cells.

Template switching by 5'RACE with UMIs generated the TCR beta cDNA. TCRdb re-called the 5' RACE reads; one entry per CDR3 protein, DNA not given. The repertoire shows about 390,000 distinct CDR3 sequences; the top ten hold roughly 10%. Material for sequencing was blood T cells: a sorted CD56 or NKG2C T cell subset, CD4+ or CD8+ T cells, or bulk PBMC T cells (not recorded which). The sequence came from a woman between 45 and 65 years old in good health. This chain connects TRBV29-1 to TRBJ1-2; lacking DNA, the TRBD1 call made by TCRdb goes unchecked. CDR3 protein: CGSGTGGDGYTF.